Each of the 16 T cell receptor beta chains below was sequenced from the same sample in a study of blood T cell repertoires in COVID-19. Clones were sequenced by immunoSEQ multiplex PCR, and TCRdb holds only the in-frame ones, with some missing. The sample holds more than 85,000 clones, more than 90% seen once. Source material: peripheral blood. The receptors originated from a man between 60 and 70 years old with acute or convalescent COVID-19.

A single count supports this clone. The chain has TRBV7-9 and TRBJ1-1; D might be TRBD1 (5 bases). The CDR3 has 14 residues. The germline V gene encodes CDR1 SEHNR and CDR2 FQNEAQ (reference sequence). The V gene lost 1 base and the J gene lost 5 bases, with 11 bases spanning the gap. The CDR3 region is CASSLGPRGTEAFF. The CDR3, as DNA: TGTGCCAGCAGCTTAGGCCCACGGGGGACTGAAGCTTTCTTT.

The J gene is TRBJ1-2, the V gene TRBV5-6; no clear D gene. This CDR3 comprises 13 residues. CDR1 SGHDT and CDR2 YYEEEE come from the germline V gene. The V gene lost 4 bases and the J gene lost 4 bases, with 11 bases spanning the gap. CDR3 protein: CASSPGYGYGYTF. Written as DNA, the CDR3 is TGTGCCAGCAGCCCGGGGTACGGCTATGGCTACACCTTC.

The CDR3 sequence: CASSQGLEGYSPLHF. In DNA form, the CDR3 reads TGCGCCAGCAGCCAAGGTTTGGAGGGTTATTCACCCCTCCACTTT. This chain uses TRBV4-3 with TRBJ1-6; no clear D. CDR3 length equals 15 residues. The V end lost 1 base, the J end lost 8 bases, and 12 bases lay between the germline ends. CDR1 LGHNA and CDR2 YSLEER come from the germline V gene.

The V and J genes are TRBV19 and TRBJ2-2; tentatively, D is TRBD1 (5 bases). Looked up from germline, CDR1 is LNHDA and CDR2 is SQIVND (reference sequence). V shed 1 base and J shed 5 bases, with 5 bases lying between them. This CDR3 has 13 amino acids. The chain's CDR3 is CASSIAGTGELFF. The CDR3 DNA reads TGTGCCAGTAGTATAGCAGGGACCGGGGAGCTGTTTTTT.

The chain is built from TRBV6-1 and TRBJ2-5; TRBD2 matches at 9 bases. After removal of 3 bases from V and 0 bases from J, the junction contained 11 bases not matched to a gene. Germline CDR1 and CDR2: MNHNS and SASEGT. The CDR3 extends over 18 amino acids. The CDR3 coding sequence is TGTGCCAGCAGTGATATGTGGGAGCGGGGGGCTTACCAAGAGACCCAGTACTTC. Translating it yields CASSDMWERGAYQETQYF.

This chain links TRBV7-2 with TRBJ2-2; possibly TRBD1 for D (7 bases). There are 16 residues in the CDR3. V gave up 2 bases and J gave up 2 bases, with 12 bases separating them. From germline, CDR1 is SGHTA and CDR2 FQGNSA. The CDR3: CASSLRGGGNTGELFF. The DNA of the CDR3 is TGTGCCAGCAGCTTACGAGGAGGGGGCAACACCGGGGAGCTGTTTTTT.

The chain combines TRBV5-3 with TRBJ2-5; D possibly corresponds to TRBD2 (6 bases). TRBV5-3 is identified as an open reading frame with a role that is uncertain. The CDR3 is 15 residues long. V was clipped by 0 bases and J by 3 bases, with 12 bases between them. CDR3 protein: CARSLARSGEETQYF. Written as DNA, the CDR3 is TGTGCCAGAAGCTTGGCCAGGTCGGGAGAAGAGACCCAGTACTTC.

The chain links TRBV20-1 to TRBJ2-1; D is possibly TRBD2 (6 bases). The CDR3 is 11 amino acids. CDR1 is DFQATT, CDR2 SNEGSKA, per germline (reference sequence). The germline V and J ends were trimmed by 5 bases and 7 bases, with 9 bases remaining between them. This CDR3 reads CSAETSNEQFF. Here the CDR3 DNA reads TGCAGTGCTGAGACTAGTAATGAGCAGTTCTTC.

The chain is built from TRBV28 and TRBJ1-2; D gene unclear. The V and J ends lost 6 bases and 1 base respectively, with 12 bases between them. The CDR3 consists of 14 residues. Germline values: CDR1 MDHEN, CDR2 SYDVKM. CDR3 bases: TGTGCCAGCAGCCCAATACGGTTTAACTATGGCTACACCTTC. Amino acids: CASSPIRFNYGYTF.

For the CDR3, the DNA is TGCAGTGCTAGTTTGTGGGGGGTGAAGCAAGAGACCCAGTACTTC. As protein: CSASLWGVKQETQYF. The chain is built from TRBV20-1 and TRBJ2-5; D may be TRBD2 (6 bases). This CDR3 has 15 residues. Germline-derived CDR1 and CDR2 are DFQATT and SNEGSKA (reference sequence). The V end was cut by 3 bases, the J end by 2 bases, with 16 bases between.

The chain has TRBV5-1 and TRBJ2-3, with 11 bases fitting TRBD2. The CDR3 runs to 17 residues. V shed 4 bases, J shed 4 bases, and the junction held 11 bases outside the gene matches. The germline gives CDR1 SGHRS, CDR2 YFSETQ. The DNA for the CDR3 is TGCGCCAGCAGCCCACTACTAGCGGGAGTGTCTTCAGATACGCAGTATTTT. It codes for CASSPLLAGVSSDTQYF. The full variable domain, its missing parts supplied by reference TRBV5-1 and TRBJ2-3, is KAGVTQTPRYLIKTRGQQVTLSCSPISGHRSVSWYQQTPGQGLQFLFEYFSETQRNKGNFPGRFSGRQFSNSRSEMNVSTLELGDSALYLCASSPLLAGVSSDTQYFGPGTRLTVL.

The chain is built from TRBV6-5 and TRBJ2-5; TRBD1 aligns across 7 bases. The V segment lost 6 bases and the J segment 2 bases; nucleotides outside the gene matches: 3. CDR3 length: 13 amino acids. In germline, CDR1 is MNHEY, CDR2 SVGAGI. This chain's CDR3 is CASRGTAQETQYF. The CDR3 DNA follows: TGTGCCAGCAGGGGGACAGCTCAAGAGACCCAGTACTTC.

The V call is TRBV5-1, the J call TRBJ2-7; D unclear. The V and J ends lost 0 bases and 6 bases respectively, with 19 bases between them. Germline V gene sequence: CDR1 SGHRS, CDR2 YFSETQ. The CDR3 loop spans 16 amino acids. In nucleotides, the CDR3 is TGCGCCAGCAGCTTGGGTGGGCCCCGATTAGTTGGCGAGCAGTACTTC. As protein: CASSLGGPRLVGEQYF.

The V and J genes are TRBV6-5 and TRBJ2-1; 7 bases are shared with TRBD2. This CDR3 region has 16 residues. Germline loops: CDR1 MNHEY, CDR2 SVGAGI. Trimming took 0 bases from V and 7 from J; bases not matched to a gene: 9. As DNA, the CDR3 is TGTGCCAGCAGTTACTCCGGGGGAGGGCCAAAAAATGAGCAGTTCTTC. It encodes CASSYSGGGPKNEQFF.

This rearrangement joins TRBV10-1 to TRBJ2-3; the D gene is possibly TRBD2 (5 bases). The CDR3 consists of 15 residues. Deletions cut 3 bases from V and 2 bases from J, with 12 bases between. Looked up from germline, CDR1 is WNHNN and CDR2 is SYGVQD (reference sequence). The DNA for the CDR3 is TGCGCCAGCAGTGACCCTCGGGGTGTCACAGATACGCAGTATTTT. It codes for CASSDPRGVTDTQYF.

This chain connects TRBV19 to TRBJ2-5, with D maybe TRBD2 (6 bases). This CDR3 is built from 15 residues. CDR1 is LNHDA and CDR2 is SQIVND in the germline V gene (reference sequence). With 1 base removed from V and 0 bases from J, the gap between germline ends came to 9 bases. As DNA, the CDR3 is TGTGCCAGTAGTATAGTTTGGGACTACCAAGAGACCCAGTACTTC. Translated, it gives CASSIVWDYQETQYF.